Below, 21 T cell receptor beta chains from the same sample are listed, as sequenced in a study of blood T cell repertoires in COVID-19. Clones were sequenced by immunoSEQ multiplex PCR, and TCRdb holds only the in-frame ones, with some missing. The sample shows roughly 330,000 clones, around 87% of them seen only once. Source material: PBMCs or T cells enriched from blood (not recorded which). These receptors were collected from a woman in her 30s who had recovered from COVID-19.

This clone has only one observation. This rearrangement joins TRBV5-1 to TRBJ2-3, with D possibly matching TRBD2 (6 bases). This CDR3 is 15 amino acids long. Germline-derived CDR1 and CDR2 are SGHRS and YFSETQ. Trimming shortened V by 1 base and J by 1 base, and 10 bases separated the two germline ends. Here the CDR3 reads CASSLFGGGTDTQYF. Written as DNA, the CDR3 is TGCGCCAGCAGCTTGTTTGGCGGGGGCACAGATACGCAGTATTTT.

In its sample, this clone was seen a few times. The rearrangement joins TRBV28 to TRBJ1-3; tentative D call: TRBD1 (6 bases). Germline CDR1 is MDHEN and CDR2 is SYDVKM. CDR3 length: 15 amino acids. Trimming pared 5 bases from V and 0 bases from J, leaving 11 bases between. This CDR3 is CASSIGQSSGNTIYF. CDR3 coding DNA: TGTGCCAGCAGTATCGGACAGAGCTCTGGAAACACCATATATTTT. Based on the CDR3 plus reference TRBV28 and TRBJ1-3, the full variable domain is DVKVTQSSRYLVKRTGEKVFLECVQDMDHENMFWYRQDPGLGLRLIYFSYDVKMKEKGDIPEGYSVSREKKERFSLILESASTNQTSMYLCASSIGQSSGNTIYFGEGSWLTVV.

This chain connects TRBV28 to TRBJ2-2, with 8 bases matching TRBD1. Looked up from germline, CDR1 is MDHEN and CDR2 is SYDVKM. After removal of 7 bases from V and 5 bases from J, the junction contained 6 bases not matched to a gene. The CDR3 is made up of 14 amino acids. DNA of the CDR3: TGTGCCAGCACCGCAGGGGGCCGGACCGGGGAGCTGTTTTTT. Its protein is CASTAGGRTGELFF.

The chain is built from TRBV5-1 and TRBJ2-6; D is uncertain. V lost 5 bases and J 0 bases, leaving 12 bases between the germline ends. This CDR3 is 16 amino acids long. Germline loops: CDR1 SGHRS, CDR2 YFSETQ. CDR3 amino acids: CASSSVASSGANVLTF. As DNA, the CDR3 is TGCGCCAGCAGTTCAGTTGCCAGCTCTGGGGCCAACGTCCTGACTTTC.

The chain combines TRBV15 with TRBJ2-5; the match to TRBD2 covers 15 bases. V was clipped by 6 bases and J by 4 bases; unmatched bases: 15. CDR3 size: 19 residues. The germline CDR1 and CDR2 sequences are LNHNV and YYDKDF (reference sequence). CDR3 DNA: TGTGCCACCAGACCGCTACCGGGACTAGCGGGGGGTCGGGCAGAGACCCAGTACTTC. Translating gives CATRPLPGLAGGRAETQYF. The full variable domain, completed using reference TRBV15 and TRBJ2-5, is DAMVIQNPRYQVTQFGKPVTLSCSQTLNHNVMYWYQQKSSQAPKLLFHYYDKDFNNEADTPDNFQSRRPNTSFCFLDIRSPGLGDTAMYLCATRPLPGLAGGRAETQYFGPGTRLLVL.

V is TRBV7-9 and J is TRBJ1-1; no clear D gene. Germline-derived CDR1 and CDR2 are SEHNR and FQNEAQ (reference sequence). The CDR3 covers 12 residues. V lost 6 bases and J 3 bases, leaving 8 bases between the germline ends. The CDR3 sequence: CASRLRDTEAFF. The CDR3 DNA is TGTGCCAGCAGGCTGAGGGACACTGAAGCTTTCTTT.

This chain connects TRBV5-1 to TRBJ1-6; no clear D. V lost 2 bases and J 6 bases, leaving 12 bases between the germline ends. This CDR3 spans 15 amino acids. Germline-derived CDR1 and CDR2 are SGHRS and YFSETQ. The CDR3 protein is CASSFDRGSNSPLHF. The CDR3 nucleotides read TGCGCCAGCAGCTTCGATAGAGGGTCTAATTCACCCCTCCACTTT.

This clone appeared a single time. The chain has TRBV27 and TRBJ1-2; 10 bases line up with TRBD1. Germline CDR1 and CDR2: MNHEY and SMNVEV (reference sequence). The CDR3 extends over 17 amino acids. J was trimmed by 3 bases and V by 7 bases; bases with no gene match: 14. The CDR3 spells CASTPRGDRGRDYGYTF. CDR3 coding DNA: TGTGCCAGCACCCCCAGGGGAGACAGGGGGCGGGACTATGGCTACACCTTC.

The rearrangement links TRBV6-5 to TRBJ1-5; a possible D gene is TRBD1 (6 bases). V was trimmed by 5 bases and J by 0 bases, leaving 8 bases between them. The CDR3 runs to 14 residues. Germline V gives CDR1 MNHEY, CDR2 SVGAGI. The CDR3 DNA follows: TGTGCCAGCAGTCGGGACATTAGCAATCAGCCCCAGCATTTT. Translating it yields CASSRDISNQPQHF.

This clone was seen only once. V gene TRBV5-1 combines with J gene TRBJ2-5, with D maybe TRBD1 (6 bases). Trimming took 4 bases from V and 4 from J, leaving 14 bases between them. Germline-derived CDR1 and CDR2 are SGHRS and YFSETQ. CDR3 length: 14 amino acids. CDR3 sequence: CASSPQVGGETQYF. The CDR3 region has the DNA TGCGCCAGCAGCCCGCAAGTAGGGGGAGAGACCCAGTACTTC.

V usage is TRBV6-5 and J usage is TRBJ1-2, with TRBD1 matching over 7 bases. The germline V gene encodes CDR1 MNHEY and CDR2 SVGAGI. The CDR3 sequence is 14 residues long. V gave up 8 bases and J gave up 9 bases; unmatched junction bases: 15. CDR3 region: CASVGSRTGERYTF. CDR3 in DNA: TGTGCCAGCGTAGGGAGCAGGACAGGTGAACGCTACACCTTC.

This chain uses TRBV10-2 with TRBJ2-3, with a tentative D call TRBD2 (5 bases). The V and J ends lost 4 bases and 1 base respectively, with 18 bases between them. The CDR3 consists of 17 residues. Germline CDR1 is WSHSY and CDR2 is SAAADI. CDR3 bases: TGCGCCAGCAGTGGGGAGCATTTCCAGGAGGGCACAGATACGCAGTATTTT. This translates into CASSGEHFQEGTDTQYF.

This sequence joins TRBV5-1 and TRBJ1-1; D remains unclear. Germline V gene data show CDR1 as SGHRS and CDR2 as YFSETQ. The CDR3 loop spans 16 amino acids. V dropped 1 base and J dropped 1 base, with 14 bases sitting between them. The CDR3 region has the DNA TGCGCCAGCAGCTTGTATTTTTACGAGAAGAACACTGAAGCTTTCTTT. It is translated as CASSLYFYEKNTEAFF.

The V and J genes are TRBV3-1 (or the pseudogene TRBV3-2) and TRBJ1-2; maybe TRBD1 (6 bases). Germline assignment: CDR1 LGHDT and CDR2 YNNKEL (reference sequence). With 3 bases removed from V and 8 bases from J, the gap between germline ends came to 10 bases. The CDR3 loop spans 12 amino acids. This chain's CDR3 is CASSQGASGYTF. The CDR3 DNA reads as TGTGCCAGCAGCCAGGGGGCGAGCGGCTACACCTTC.

The chain combines TRBV6-5 with TRBJ2-1; 8 bases align to TRBD1. The CDR3 covers 14 residues. After removal of 7 bases from V and 5 bases from J, the junction contained 7 bases not matched to a gene. CDR1 is MNHEY, CDR2 SVGAGI, per germline. CDR3 in DNA: TGTGCCAGCACCGGACAGGGTGGGAACAATGAGCAGTTCTTC. Encoded protein: CASTGQGGNNEQFF.

The V and J genes are TRBV6-5 and TRBJ2-5; D not resolved. The germline V and J ends were trimmed by 2 bases and 7 bases, with 11 bases remaining between them. The length of the CDR3 is 13 residues. Per germline, CDR1 MNHEY and CDR2 SVGAGI. CDR3 in DNA: TGTGCCAGCAGTTACGTCACGGGTGGGACCCAGTACTTC. Its protein is CASSYVTGGTQYF.

The chain combines TRBV19 with TRBJ2-2; 7 bases match TRBD1. V trimming: 5 bases; J trimming: 6 bases; junction bases outside the gene matches: 6. CDR1 and CDR2 (germline): LNHDA, SQIVND (reference sequence). The CDR3 spans 14 residues. In DNA form, the CDR3 reads TGTGCCAGTAGTCAGACAGGGCCTGCCGGGGAGCTGTTTTTT. Translated, it gives CASSQTGPAGELFF.

The CDR3 loop reads CASSALAGAVNEQFF. CDR3 bases: TGCGCCAGCAGCGCACTAGCGGGGGCGGTCAATGAGCAGTTCTTC. The chain carries TRBV10-2 and TRBJ2-1; 11 bases agree with TRBD2. CDR1 and CDR2 (germline): WSHSY, SAAADI. V shed 6 bases and J 6 bases; nucleotides not matched to a gene: 7. This CDR3 has 15 amino acids.

J is TRBJ1-5 and V is TRBV19; D might be TRBD1 (6 bases). V was cut by 3 bases and J by 5 bases, with 11 bases left in between. The germline CDR1 and CDR2 sequences are LNHDA and SQIVND (reference sequence). This CDR3 contains 14 residues. The CDR3 coding sequence is TGTGCCAGTAGTATGAAACAGGGTGATCAGCCCCAGCATTTT. Amino acids: CASSMKQGDQPQHF.

This clone was seen only a few times. The rearrangement joins TRBV29-1 to TRBJ1-1; D is uncertain. The CDR3 extends over 13 amino acids. In germline, CDR1 is SQVTM, CDR2 ANQGSEA. The CDR3: CSGTRGMNTEAFF. The CDR3 DNA follows: TGCAGTGGAACCAGAGGGATGAACACTGAAGCTTTCTTT.

Turning to this clone: Other DNA sequences in the same sample also yield this CDR3. This chain links TRBV29-1 with TRBJ1-1; 10 bases align to TRBD1. Losses at the gene ends were 5 bases for V and 5 bases for J; bases not matched to a gene: 5. The CDR3 is 13 amino acids. Germline loops: CDR1 SQVTM, CDR2 ANQGSEA. CDR3 bases: TGCAGCGTTTCCAGGACAGGGGGAACTGAAGCTTTCTTT. It encodes CSVSRTGGTEAFF.